These T cell receptor beta chains were read from a single sample in a study of spatial heterogeneity in lung cancer. One entry per CDR3 protein results from TCRdb running MiXCR on the 5' RACE reads. The sample lists about 18,000 distinct CDR3 sequences, around 6% occurring once. The sequenced sample was lung tumor tissue, obtained at surgery. The receptors stem from a female donor with early-stage non-small cell lung cancer. CDR3s leave out the opening cysteine and the closing phenylalanine or tryptophan.

TRBV5-4,ASSWGLQETQY
TRBV7-2,ASSLGFEGGNYGYT
TRBV20-1,SARASGYGELF
TRBV19,ASSRRRWDTQY
TRBV3-1,ASSQDWDTEAF
TRBV24-1,ATSDSASGSGEQY
TRBV4-2,ASSQWPGRGYNQPQH
TRBV7-6,ASSHVQGGTGELF
TRBV6-2/TRBV6-3,ASNYGQGGTGELF
TRBV28,ASSPGSGGNTIY
TRBV28,ASTSGDQDTQY
TRBV28,ASSAWTGGNYGYT
TRBV7-9,ASSSGLAGATDTQY
TRBV3-1,ASSQREKRSPLH
TRBV12-2,ASRRLVGSNEKLF
TRBV20-1,SAIGGTSGRTGYEQY
TRBV6-1,ASSESVGGHSNEKLF
TRBV28,ASSTPRGASNSPLH
TRBV12-3/TRBV12-4,ASSFAGAGADTQY
TRBV29-1,SAADRLSSYEQY
TRBV7-9,ASSSGTGITQNSPLH
TRBV19,ASSAPGGAKNIQY
TRBV12-3/TRBV12-4,ASSPGLVGETQY
TRBV28,ASSAQVLFT
TRBV20-1,SVSGQGFGAEAF
TRBV25-1,ASSDPDILYEKLF
TRBV19,ASSTRTVYSNQPQH